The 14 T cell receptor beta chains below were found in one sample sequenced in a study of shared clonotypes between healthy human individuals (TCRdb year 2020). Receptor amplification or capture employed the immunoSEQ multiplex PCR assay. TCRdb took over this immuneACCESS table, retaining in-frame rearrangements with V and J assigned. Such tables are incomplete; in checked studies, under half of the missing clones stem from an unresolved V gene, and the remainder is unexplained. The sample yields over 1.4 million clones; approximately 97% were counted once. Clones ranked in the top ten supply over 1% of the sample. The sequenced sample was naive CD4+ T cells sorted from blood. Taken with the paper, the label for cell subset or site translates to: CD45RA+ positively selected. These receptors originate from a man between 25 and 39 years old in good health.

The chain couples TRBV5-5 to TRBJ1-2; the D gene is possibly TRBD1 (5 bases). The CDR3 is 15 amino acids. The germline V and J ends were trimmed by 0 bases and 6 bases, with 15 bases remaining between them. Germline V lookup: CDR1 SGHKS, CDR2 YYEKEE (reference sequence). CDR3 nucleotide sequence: TGTGCCAGCAGCTTGGTTCGGACACCCGGGGATGGCTACACCTTC. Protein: CASSLVRTPGDGYTF.

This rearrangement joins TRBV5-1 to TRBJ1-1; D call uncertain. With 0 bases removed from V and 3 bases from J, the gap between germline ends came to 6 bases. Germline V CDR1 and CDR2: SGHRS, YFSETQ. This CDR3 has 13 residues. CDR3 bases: TGCGCCAGCAGCTTGGAGAGGGACACTGAAGCTTTCTTT. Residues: CASSLERDTEAFF. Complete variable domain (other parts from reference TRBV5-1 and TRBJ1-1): KAGVTQTPRYLIKTRGQQVTLSCSPISGHRSVSWYQQTPGQGLQFLFEYFSETQRNKGNFPGRFSGRQFSNSRSEMNVSTLELGDSALYLCASSLERDTEAFFGQGTRLTVV.

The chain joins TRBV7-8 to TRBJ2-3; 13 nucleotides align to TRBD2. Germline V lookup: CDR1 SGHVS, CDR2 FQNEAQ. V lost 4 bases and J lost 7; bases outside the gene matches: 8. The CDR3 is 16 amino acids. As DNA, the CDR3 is TGTGCCAGCAGCTGGGGGACTAGCGGGAACGCGTATACGCAGTATTTT. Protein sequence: CASSWGTSGNAYTQYF.

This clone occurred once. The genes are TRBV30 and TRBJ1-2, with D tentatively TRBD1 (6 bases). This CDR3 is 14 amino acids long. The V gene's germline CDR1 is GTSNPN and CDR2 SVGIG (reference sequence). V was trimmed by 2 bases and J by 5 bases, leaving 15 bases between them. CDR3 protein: CAWSRGGLGYGYTF. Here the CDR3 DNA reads TGTGCCTGGAGTCGAGGGGGGCTGGGGTATGGCTACACCTTC. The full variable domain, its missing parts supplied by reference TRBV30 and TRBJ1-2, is SQTIHQWPATLVQPVGSPLSLECTVEGTSNPNLYWYRQAAGRGLQLLFYSVGIGQISSEVPQNLSASRPQDRQFILSSKKLLLSDSGFYLCAWSRGGLGYGYTFGSGTRLTVV.

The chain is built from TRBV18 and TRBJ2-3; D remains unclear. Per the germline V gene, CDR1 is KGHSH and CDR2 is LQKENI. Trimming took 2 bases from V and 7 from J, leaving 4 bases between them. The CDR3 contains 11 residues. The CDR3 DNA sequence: TGTGCCAGCTCACCAGGGAATACGCAGTATTTT. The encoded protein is CASSPGNTQYF.

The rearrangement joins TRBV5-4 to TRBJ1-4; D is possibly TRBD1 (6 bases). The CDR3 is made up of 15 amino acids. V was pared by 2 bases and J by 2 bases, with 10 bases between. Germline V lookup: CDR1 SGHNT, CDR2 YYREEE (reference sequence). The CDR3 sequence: CASSFRTETNEKLFF. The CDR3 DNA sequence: TGTGCCAGCAGCTTCCGGACAGAGACTAATGAAAAACTGTTTTTT.

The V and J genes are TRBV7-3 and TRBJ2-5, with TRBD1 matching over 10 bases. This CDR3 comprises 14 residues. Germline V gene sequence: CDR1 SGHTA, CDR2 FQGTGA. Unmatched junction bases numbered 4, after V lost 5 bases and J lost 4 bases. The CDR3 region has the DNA TGTGCCAGCAGCCCCGACAGGGGGCGAGAGACCCAGTACTTC. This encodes CASSPDRGRETQYF.

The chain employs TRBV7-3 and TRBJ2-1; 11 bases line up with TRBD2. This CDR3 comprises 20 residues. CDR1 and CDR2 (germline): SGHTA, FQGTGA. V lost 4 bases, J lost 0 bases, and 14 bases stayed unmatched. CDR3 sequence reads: CASSSLASGRTPSSYNEQFF. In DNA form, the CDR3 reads TGTGCCAGCAGCTCCCTGGCTAGCGGGAGGACCCCGAGCTCCTACAATGAGCAGTTCTTC.

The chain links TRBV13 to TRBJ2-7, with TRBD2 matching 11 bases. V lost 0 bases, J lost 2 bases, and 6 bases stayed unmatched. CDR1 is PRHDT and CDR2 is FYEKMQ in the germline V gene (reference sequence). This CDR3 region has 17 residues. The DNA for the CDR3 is TGTGCCAGCAGCTTAGGCCAATGGGGACTAGCGGCCTACGAGCAGTACTTC. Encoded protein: CASSLGQWGLAAYEQYF.

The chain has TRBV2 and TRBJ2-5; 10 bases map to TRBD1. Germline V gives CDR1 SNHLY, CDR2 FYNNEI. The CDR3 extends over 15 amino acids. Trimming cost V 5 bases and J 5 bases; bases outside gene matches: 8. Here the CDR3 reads CASSKRTGGLETQYF. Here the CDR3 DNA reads TGTGCCAGCAGTAAAAGGACAGGGGGTTTGGAGACCCAGTACTTC. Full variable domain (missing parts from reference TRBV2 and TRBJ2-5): EPEVTQTPSHQVTQMGQEVILRCVPISNHLYFYWYRQILGQKVEFLVSFYNNEISEKSEIFDDQFSVERPDGSNFTLKIRSTKLEDSAMYFCASSKRTGGLETQYFGPGTRLLVL.

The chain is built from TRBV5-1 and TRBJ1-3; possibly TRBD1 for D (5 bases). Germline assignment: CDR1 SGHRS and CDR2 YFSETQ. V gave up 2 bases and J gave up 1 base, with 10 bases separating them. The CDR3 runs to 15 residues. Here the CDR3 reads CASSFGGVSGNTIYF. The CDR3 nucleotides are TGCGCCAGCAGCTTTGGGGGGGTGTCTGGAAACACCATATATTTT. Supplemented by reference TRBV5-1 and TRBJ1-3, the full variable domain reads KAGVTQTPRYLIKTRGQQVTLSCSPISGHRSVSWYQQTPGQGLQFLFEYFSETQRNKGNFPGRFSGRQFSNSRSEMNVSTLELGDSALYLCASSFGGVSGNTIYFGEGSWLTVV.

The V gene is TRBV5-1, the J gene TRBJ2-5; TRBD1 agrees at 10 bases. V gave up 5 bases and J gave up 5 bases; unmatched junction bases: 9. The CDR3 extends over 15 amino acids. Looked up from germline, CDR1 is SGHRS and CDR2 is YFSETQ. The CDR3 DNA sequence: TGCGCCAGCAGTCTCAGACAGGGGGCTTGGGAGACCCAGTACTTC. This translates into CASSLRQGAWETQYF.

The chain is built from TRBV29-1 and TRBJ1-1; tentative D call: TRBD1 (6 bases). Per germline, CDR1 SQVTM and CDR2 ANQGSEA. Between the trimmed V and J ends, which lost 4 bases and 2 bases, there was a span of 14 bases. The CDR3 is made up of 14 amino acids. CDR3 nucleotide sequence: TGCAGCGTTGTAACAGGGTTCGTCAACACTGAAGCTTTCTTT. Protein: CSVVTGFVNTEAFF.

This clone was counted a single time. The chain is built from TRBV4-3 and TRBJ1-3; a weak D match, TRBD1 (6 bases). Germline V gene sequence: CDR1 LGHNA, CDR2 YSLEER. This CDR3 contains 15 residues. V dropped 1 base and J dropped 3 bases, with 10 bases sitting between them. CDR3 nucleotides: TGCGCCAGCAGCCAAGGAACAGGGCTTGGAAACACCATATATTTT. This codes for CASSQGTGLGNTIYF.